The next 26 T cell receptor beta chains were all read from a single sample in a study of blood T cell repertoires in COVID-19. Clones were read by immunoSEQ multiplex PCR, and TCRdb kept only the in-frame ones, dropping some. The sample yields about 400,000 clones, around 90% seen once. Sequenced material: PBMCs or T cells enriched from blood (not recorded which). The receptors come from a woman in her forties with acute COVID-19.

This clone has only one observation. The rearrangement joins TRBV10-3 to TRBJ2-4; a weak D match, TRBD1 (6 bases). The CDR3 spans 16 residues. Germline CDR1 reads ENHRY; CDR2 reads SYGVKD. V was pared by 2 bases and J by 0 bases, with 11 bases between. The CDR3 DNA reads TGTGCCATCAGTGAGCAGGGGCTGCTAGCCAAAAACATTCAGTACTTC. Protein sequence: CAISEQGLLAKNIQYF.

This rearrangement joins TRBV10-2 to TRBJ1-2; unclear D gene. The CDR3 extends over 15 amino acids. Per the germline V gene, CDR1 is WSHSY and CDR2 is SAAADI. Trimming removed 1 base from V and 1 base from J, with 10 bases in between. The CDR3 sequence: CASSEWAGLNYGYTF. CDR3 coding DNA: TGCGCCAGCAGTGAGTGGGCAGGACTTAACTATGGCTACACCTTC.

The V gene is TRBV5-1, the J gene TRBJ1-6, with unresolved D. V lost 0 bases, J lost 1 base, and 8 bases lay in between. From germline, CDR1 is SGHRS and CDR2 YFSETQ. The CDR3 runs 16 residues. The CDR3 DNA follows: TGCGCCAGCAGCTTGGGAGAGGGTTCCTATAATTCACCCCTCCACTTT. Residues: CASSLGEGSYNSPLHF.

CDR3 loop: CASTETSGVGNEQFF. The CDR3, as DNA: TGTGCCAGCACCGAGACTAGCGGGGTGGGGAATGAGCAGTTCTTC. J is TRBJ2-1 and V is TRBV2; 11 bases map to TRBD2. CDR1 and CDR2 (germline): SNHLY, FYNNEI. The J segment lost 7 bases and the V segment lost 7 bases, leaving 9 bases of the junction unmatched. The CDR3 has 15 amino acids.

The CDR3 reads CASSSPHGTGGNSPLHF. CDR3 coding DNA: TGCGCCAGCAGCTCGCCTCATGGGACAGGGGGGAATTCACCCCTCCACTTT. The chain is built from TRBV5-1 and TRBJ1-6, with 11 bases lining up with TRBD1. Losses at the gene ends were 3 bases for V and 7 bases for J; bases not matched to a gene: 9. This CDR3 contains 17 residues. The germline V gene has CDR1 SGHRS and CDR2 YFSETQ.

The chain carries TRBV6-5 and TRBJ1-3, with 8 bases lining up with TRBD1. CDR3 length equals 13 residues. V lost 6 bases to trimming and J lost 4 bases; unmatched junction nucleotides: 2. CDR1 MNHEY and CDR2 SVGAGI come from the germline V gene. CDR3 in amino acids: CASRRQGGNTIYF. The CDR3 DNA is TGTGCCAGCAGACGACAGGGGGGAAACACCATATATTTT.

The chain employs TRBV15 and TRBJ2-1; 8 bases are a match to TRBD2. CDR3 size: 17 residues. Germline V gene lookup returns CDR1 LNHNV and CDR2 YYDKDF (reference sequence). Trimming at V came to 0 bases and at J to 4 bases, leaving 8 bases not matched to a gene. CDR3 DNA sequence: TGTGCCACCAGCAGAGATGACAGCGGGGGCATGTACAATGAGCAGTTCTTC. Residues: CATSRDDSGGMYNEQFF.

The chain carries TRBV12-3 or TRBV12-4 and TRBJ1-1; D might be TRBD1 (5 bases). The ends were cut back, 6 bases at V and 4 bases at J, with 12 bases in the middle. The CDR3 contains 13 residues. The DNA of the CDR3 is TGTGCCAGCAGACGGACAATTCTCACTGAAGCTTTCTTT. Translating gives CASRRTILTEAFF.

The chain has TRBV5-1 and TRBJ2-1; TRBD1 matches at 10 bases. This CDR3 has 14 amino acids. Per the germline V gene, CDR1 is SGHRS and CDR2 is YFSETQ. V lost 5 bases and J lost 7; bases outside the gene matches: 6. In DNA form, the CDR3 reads TGCGCCAGCAGACGGACAGGGGGGTCAAATGAGCAGTTCTTC. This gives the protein CASRRTGGSNEQFF.

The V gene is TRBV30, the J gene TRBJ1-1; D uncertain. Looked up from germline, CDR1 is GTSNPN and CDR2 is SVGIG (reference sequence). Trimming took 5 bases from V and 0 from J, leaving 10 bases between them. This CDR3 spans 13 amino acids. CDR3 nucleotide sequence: TGTGCCTGGGATGTATCTATGAACACTGAAGCTTTCTTT. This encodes CAWDVSMNTEAFF.

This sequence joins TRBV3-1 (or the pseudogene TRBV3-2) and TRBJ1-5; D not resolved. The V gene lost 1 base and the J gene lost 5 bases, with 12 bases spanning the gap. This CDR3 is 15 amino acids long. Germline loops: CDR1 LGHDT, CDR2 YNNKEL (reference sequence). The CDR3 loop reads CASSQGSRRDQPQHF. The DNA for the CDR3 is TGTGCCAGCAGCCAAGGATCTAGGCGGGATCAGCCCCAGCATTTT.

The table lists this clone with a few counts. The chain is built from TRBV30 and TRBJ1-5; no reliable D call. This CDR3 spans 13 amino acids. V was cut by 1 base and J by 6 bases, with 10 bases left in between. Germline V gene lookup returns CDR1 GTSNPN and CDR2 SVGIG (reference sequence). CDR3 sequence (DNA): TGTGCCTGGAGTGGGCCTGCAGGTCAGCCCCAGCATTTT. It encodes CAWSGPAGQPQHF.

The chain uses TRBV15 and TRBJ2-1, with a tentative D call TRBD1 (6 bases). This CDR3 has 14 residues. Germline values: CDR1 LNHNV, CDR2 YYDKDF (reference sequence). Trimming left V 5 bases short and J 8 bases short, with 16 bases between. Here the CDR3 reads CATSSRAGAHEQFF. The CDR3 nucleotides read TGTGCCACCAGCTCCCGAGCAGGGGCACATGAGCAGTTCTTC.

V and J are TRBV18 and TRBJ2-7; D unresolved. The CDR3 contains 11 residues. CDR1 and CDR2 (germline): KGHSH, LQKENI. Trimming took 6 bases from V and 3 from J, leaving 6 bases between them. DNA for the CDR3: TGTGCCAGCTCCCAGGACTACGAGCAGTACTTC. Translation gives CASSQDYEQYF.

The CDR3 nucleotides read TGTGCCAGCGGGCGAGCGGCGAACCAAGAGACCCAGTACTTC. Its protein is CASGRAANQETQYF. V usage is TRBV2 and J usage is TRBJ2-5; a weak D match, TRBD2 (5 bases). Trimming cost V 8 bases and J 0 bases, with 13 bases left between them. Germline V gene data show CDR1 as SNHLY and CDR2 as FYNNEI. The CDR3 contains 14 residues.

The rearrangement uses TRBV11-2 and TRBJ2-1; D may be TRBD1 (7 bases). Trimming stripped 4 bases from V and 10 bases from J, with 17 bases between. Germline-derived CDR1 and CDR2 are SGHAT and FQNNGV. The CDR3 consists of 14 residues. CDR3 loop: CASSSSGGPREQFF. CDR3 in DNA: TGTGCCAGCAGCTCCTCAGGGGGGCCCCGCGAGCAGTTCTTC.

The CDR3 loop reads CASSLQGGLTDTQYF. The CDR3 bases are TGTGCCAGCAGCTTGCAGGGGGGCCTCACAGATACGCAGTATTTT. J is TRBJ2-3 and V is TRBV5-4, with D possibly matching TRBD1 (7 bases). Trimming removed 1 base from V and 2 bases from J, with 11 bases in between. This CDR3 region has 15 residues. Germline assignment: CDR1 SGHNT and CDR2 YYREEE (reference sequence).

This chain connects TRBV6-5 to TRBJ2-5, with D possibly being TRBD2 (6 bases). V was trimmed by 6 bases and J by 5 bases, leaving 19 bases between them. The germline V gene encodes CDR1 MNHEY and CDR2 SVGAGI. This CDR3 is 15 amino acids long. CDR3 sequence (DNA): TGTGCCAGCAGCCCCGGCCTCGGAGGGGCCGAGACCCAGTACTTC. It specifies CASSPGLGGAETQYF.

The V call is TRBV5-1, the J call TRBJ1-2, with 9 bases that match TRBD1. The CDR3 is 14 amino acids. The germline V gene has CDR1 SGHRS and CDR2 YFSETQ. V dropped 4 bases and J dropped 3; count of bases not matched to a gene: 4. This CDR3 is CASSQQGADYGYTF. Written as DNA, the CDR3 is TGCGCCAGCAGCCAACAGGGGGCTGACTATGGCTACACCTTC.

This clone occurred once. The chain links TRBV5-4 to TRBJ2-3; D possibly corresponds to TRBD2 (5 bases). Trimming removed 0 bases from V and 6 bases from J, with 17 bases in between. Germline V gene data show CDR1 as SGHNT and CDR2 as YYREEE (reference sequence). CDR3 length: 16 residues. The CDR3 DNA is TGTGCCAGCAGCTTGGGTGCGGGCGACCGTGGGGATACGCAGTATTTT. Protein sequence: CASSLGAGDRGDTQYF.

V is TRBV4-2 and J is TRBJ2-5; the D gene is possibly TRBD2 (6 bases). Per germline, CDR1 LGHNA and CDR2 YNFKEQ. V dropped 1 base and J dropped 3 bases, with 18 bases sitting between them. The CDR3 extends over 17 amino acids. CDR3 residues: CASSQGLDGGAEETQYF. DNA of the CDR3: TGTGCCAGCAGCCAAGGCTTGGACGGGGGTGCCGAAGAGACCCAGTACTTC.

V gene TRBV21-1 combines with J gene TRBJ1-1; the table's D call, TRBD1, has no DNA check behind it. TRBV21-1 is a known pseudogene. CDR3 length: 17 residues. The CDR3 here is CASSKSTGGLGSTEAFF. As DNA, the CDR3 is TGTGCCAGCAGCAAATCGACAGGGGGCCTAGGAAGTACTGAAGCTTTCTTT.

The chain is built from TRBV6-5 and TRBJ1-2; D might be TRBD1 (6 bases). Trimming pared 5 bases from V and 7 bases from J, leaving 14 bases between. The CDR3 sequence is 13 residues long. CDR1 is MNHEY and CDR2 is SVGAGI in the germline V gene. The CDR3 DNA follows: TGTGCCAGCAGTCAAAACAGGGCTCGTGGCTACACCTTC. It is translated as CASSQNRARGYTF.

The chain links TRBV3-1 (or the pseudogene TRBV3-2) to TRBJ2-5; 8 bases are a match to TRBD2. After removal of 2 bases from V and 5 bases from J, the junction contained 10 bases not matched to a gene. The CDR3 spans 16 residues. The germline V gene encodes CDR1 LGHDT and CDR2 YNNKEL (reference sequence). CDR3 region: CASSQWSSGGGETQYF. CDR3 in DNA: TGTGCCAGCAGCCAATGGTCCAGCGGGGGAGGGGAGACCCAGTACTTC.

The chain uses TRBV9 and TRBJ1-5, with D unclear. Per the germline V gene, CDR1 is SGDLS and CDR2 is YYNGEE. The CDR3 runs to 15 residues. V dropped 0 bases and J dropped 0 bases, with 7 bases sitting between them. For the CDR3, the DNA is TGTGCCAGCAGCGTAGGGGGAGATAGCAATCAGCCCCAGCATTTT. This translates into CASSVGGDSNQPQHF.

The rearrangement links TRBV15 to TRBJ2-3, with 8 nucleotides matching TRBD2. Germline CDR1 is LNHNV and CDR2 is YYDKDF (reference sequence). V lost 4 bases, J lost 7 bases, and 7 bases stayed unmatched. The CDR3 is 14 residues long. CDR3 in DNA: TGTGCCACCAGCATCGGGGGGGACGATAATACGCAGTATTTT. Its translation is CATSIGGDDNTQYF.